This T cell receptor (beta chain) came from a study of OX40 agonist ivuxolimab in advanced cancers. Study context: Intravenous ivuxolimab was administered to patients every 2 weeks at 0.01 to 10 mg/kg.

Points on this clone: No antigen is known for it.

This CDR3 region has 17 residues. Germline V gene data show CDR1 as SGHTA and CDR2 as FQGNSA. V lost 5 bases and J lost 7; bases outside the gene matches: 15. The study's findings and limits: Expanded peripheral T cells had an undetermined antigen specificity.

Generated by immunoSEQ multiplex PCR, the TCRdb table keeps only in-frame clones and is missing some. The data contain 60,000 to 85,000 clones, 90% of them singletons. Individuals having autoimmune disease history or systemic immunosuppression were not enrolled. This sample comprised CD4+ or CD8+ T cells sorted from blood, obtained in a trial of the OX40 agonist ivuxolimab. The source is an adult with an advanced solid tumor such as melanoma, head and neck, liver or kidney cancer. The chain is built from TRBV7-2 and TRBJ2-1, with 9 bases that match TRBD1. The CDR3: CASSPWGGTGNYNEQFF. DNA for the CDR3: TGTGCCAGCAGCCCTTGGGGGGGGACAGGGAATTATAATGAGCAGTTCTTC. The full variable domain, its missing parts supplied by reference TRBV7-2 and TRBJ2-1, is GAGVSQSPSNKVTEKGKDVELRCDPISGHTALYWYRQSLGQGLEFLIYFQGNSAPDKSGLPSDRFSAERTGGSVSTLTIQRTQQEDSAVYLCASSPWGGTGNYNEQFFGPGTRLTVL.